The sequence of this TCR beta chain was determined in a study of blood T cell repertoires in COVID-19. About the research overall: PBMCs, B-cell-depleted T cells, or T cells provided the cDNA or gDNA that made up the material.

Germline trimming cut 0 bases from V and 8 bases from J; bases unmatched to any gene: 4. The CDR3 runs to 13 residues. Germline lookup yields CDR1 SGHRS and CDR2 YFSETQ. Authors' methods: From reference gene primer amplification, estimates of nucleated cell counts were derived. Sequenced by immunoSEQ multiplex PCR; TCRdb stores in-frame clones only, minus some. The V and J calls and clone size are taken from that table; D and trimming were inferred from the DNA. This table holds fewer than 450,000 clones, about 87% found once. Sequencing was done on a sample of peripheral blood. The chain has TRBV5-1 and TRBJ1-2, with 7 bases identical to TRBD1. The TCR was taken from a woman in her forties or fifties with COVID-19, enrolled during active disease. As DNA, the CDR3 is TGCGCCAGCAGCTTGGGACAGGGTTGGGGCTACACCTTC. Its translation: CASSLGQGWGYTF.